These 14 T cell receptor beta chains originate from one sample sequenced in a study of shared clonotypes between healthy human individuals. The table came from immunoSEQ multiplex PCR; TCRdb's copy has only in-frame clones and leaves some out. The repertoire holds some 2.4 million clones, with 93% as singletons. The sample consisted of naive CD4+ T cells from PBMCs. Subset specified: CD45RA+ positively selected. Receptor source: a young man in good health. Some clones in this sample may be carry-over from other donors' samples.

The CDR3 here is CASSVDAVWQISYNEQFF. CDR3 DNA: TGTGCCAGCAGCGTAGATGCGGTATGGCAGATCTCCTACAATGAGCAGTTCTTC. V gene TRBV9 combines with J gene TRBJ2-1; D gene uncertain. V lost 0 bases, J lost 0 bases, and 16 bases lay in between. CDR1 SGDLS and CDR2 YYNGEE come from the germline V gene. The CDR3 is 18 amino acids.

This clone occurred a few times. This rearrangement joins TRBV7-3 to TRBJ1-1; no clear D gene. The CDR3 is made up of 14 amino acids. Trimming stripped 2 bases from V and 5 bases from J, with 12 bases between. Germline V gene sequence: CDR1 SGHTA, CDR2 FQGTGA. The CDR3 DNA follows: TGTGCCAGCAGCTTAGCCCCCCTGGGGACTGAAGCTTTCTTT. Translating it yields CASSLAPLGTEAFF.

The chain joins TRBV7-8 to TRBJ2-5; TRBD2 agrees at 10 bases. Germline V gene lookup returns CDR1 SGHVS and CDR2 FQNEAQ. This CDR3 is 14 amino acids long. The V gene end was trimmed by 5 bases and the J gene end by 3 bases; junction bases not matched to a gene: 3. The DNA for the CDR3 is TGTGCCAGCAGCCTCGGACTAGCGGAAGAGACCCAGTACTTC. Translated, it gives CASSLGLAEETQYF.

This clone was seen just once. The V and J genes are TRBV7-8 and TRBJ1-5; no firm D call. Germline-derived CDR1 and CDR2 are SGHVS and FQNEAQ. V gave up 1 base and J gave up 4 bases, with 14 bases separating them. The CDR3 has 16 amino acids. DNA for the CDR3: TGTGCCAGCAGCTTAGGAGCAGTCTACGGAAATCAGCCCCAGCATTTT. This codes for CASSLGAVYGNQPQHF.

To note about this clone: Within the sample, other DNA sequences also encode this same CDR3. V is TRBV28 and J is TRBJ1-1, with D perhaps matching TRBD1 (6 bases). The V end lost 5 bases, the J end lost 1 base, and 14 bases lay between the germline ends. Germline values: CDR1 MDHEN, CDR2 SYDVKM. CDR3 size: 15 residues. CDR3 nucleotide sequence: TGTGCCAGCAGTCCAAGGAGGGGGTGGAACACTGAAGCTTTCTTT. Translating it yields CASSPRRGWNTEAFF. Full variable domain (outside the CDR3, taken from reference TRBV28 and TRBJ1-1): DVKVTQSSRYLVKRTGEKVFLECVQDMDHENMFWYRQDPGLGLRLIYFSYDVKMKEKGDIPEGYSVSREKKERFSLILESASTNQTSMYLCASSPRRGWNTEAFFGQGTRLTVV.

Note on this clone: Other nucleotide sequences in the sample specify the same CDR3. This chain joins TRBV5-8 and TRBJ2-7; no clear D gene. This CDR3 contains 12 residues. Germline-derived CDR1 and CDR2 are SGHTS and YDEGEE. V gave up 0 bases and J gave up 4 bases, with 5 bases separating them. This CDR3 reads CASSLVRYEQYF. As DNA, the CDR3 is TGTGCCAGCAGCTTGGTGCGGTACGAGCAGTACTTC.

Comments on this clone: This same CDR3 is encoded by further DNA sequences in the sample. The chain recombines TRBV29-1 with TRBJ2-5; 9 bases align to TRBD2. The CDR3 length is 12 residues. Germline-derived CDR1 and CDR2 are SQVTM and ANQGSEA. The J segment lost 5 bases and the V segment lost 6 bases, leaving 4 bases of the junction unmatched. DNA of the CDR3: TGCAGCGTGGGACTAGCCGGGGAGACCCAGTACTTC. Its protein is CSVGLAGETQYF.

This chain uses TRBV4-3 with TRBJ2-3; 9 bases are a match to TRBD2. CDR3 size: 13 residues. CDR1 is LGHNA and CDR2 is YSLEER in the germline V gene. The trim removed 4 bases at V and 5 bases at J, leaving 1 base unmatched. The CDR3 reads CASSRGRGDTQYF. CDR3 sequence (DNA): TGCGCCAGCAGCCGCGGGAGGGGAGATACGCAGTATTTT.

This rearrangement joins TRBV19 to TRBJ1-5, with 8 bases that match TRBD1. Per germline, CDR1 LNHDA and CDR2 SQIVND (reference sequence). The CDR3 runs 15 residues. Trimming took 4 bases from V and 5 from J; bases not matched to a gene: 7. The CDR3 sequence is CASSKDRVVHQPQHF. CDR3 bases: TGTGCCAGTAGTAAGGACAGGGTAGTTCATCAGCCCCAGCATTTT.

The chain joins TRBV28 to TRBJ1-5, with 9 bases identical to TRBD1. V dropped 4 bases and J dropped 4; count of bases not matched to a gene: 14. CDR3 length equals 18 residues. The germline CDR1 and CDR2 sequences are MDHEN and SYDVKM. CDR3 nucleotide sequence: TGTGCCAGCAGTTACGGGACAGGGTTTCCGCGTGCGAATCAGCCCCAGCATTTT. This codes for CASSYGTGFPRANQPQHF. Supplemented by reference TRBV28 and TRBJ1-5, the full variable domain reads DVKVTQSSRYLVKRTGEKVFLECVQDMDHENMFWYRQDPGLGLRLIYFSYDVKMKEKGDIPEGYSVSREKKERFSLILESASTNQTSMYLCASSYGTGFPRANQPQHFGDGTRLSIL.

The chain couples TRBV29-1 to TRBJ2-5; no reliable D call. This CDR3 has 13 residues. Germline V gives CDR1 SQVTM, CDR2 ANQGSEA. Deletions cut 7 bases from V and 2 bases from J, with 14 bases between. CDR3 coding DNA: TGCAGCGCCCCCGAGGCCCCACAAGAGACCCAGTACTTC. This gives the protein CSAPEAPQETQYF.

This clone is a singleton in its sample. The V gene is TRBV2, the J gene TRBJ1-4, with D perhaps matching TRBD1 (5 bases). The CDR3 spans 14 residues. Germline-derived CDR1 and CDR2 are SNHLY and FYNNEI. Trimming removed 6 bases at V and 8 bases at J, with 16 bases between. The CDR3 DNA follows: TGTGCCAGCAGGTCCCAGGGTGGTCGCGAAAAACTGTTTTTT. This codes for CASRSQGGREKLFF.

The genes are TRBV30 and TRBJ2-3; 7 nucleotides match TRBD2. The trim removed 1 base at V and 2 bases at J, leaving 3 bases unmatched. Germline CDR1 and CDR2: GTSNPN and SVGIG (reference sequence). The CDR3 is 14 amino acids. The CDR3 spells CAWSGGRPTDTQYF. The DNA of the CDR3 is TGTGCCTGGAGTGGCGGGAGACCCACAGATACGCAGTATTTT.

This chain connects TRBV4-1 to TRBJ2-1; 10 bases line up with TRBD2. The CDR3 loop spans 16 amino acids. Germline CDR1 and CDR2: MGHRA and YSYEKL. With 3 bases clipped from V and 5 bases from J, the junction kept 7 bases outside the gene matches. This chain's CDR3 is CASSHVSGRADNEQFF. DNA for the CDR3: TGCGCCAGCAGCCATGTGAGCGGGAGGGCGGACAATGAGCAGTTCTTC.